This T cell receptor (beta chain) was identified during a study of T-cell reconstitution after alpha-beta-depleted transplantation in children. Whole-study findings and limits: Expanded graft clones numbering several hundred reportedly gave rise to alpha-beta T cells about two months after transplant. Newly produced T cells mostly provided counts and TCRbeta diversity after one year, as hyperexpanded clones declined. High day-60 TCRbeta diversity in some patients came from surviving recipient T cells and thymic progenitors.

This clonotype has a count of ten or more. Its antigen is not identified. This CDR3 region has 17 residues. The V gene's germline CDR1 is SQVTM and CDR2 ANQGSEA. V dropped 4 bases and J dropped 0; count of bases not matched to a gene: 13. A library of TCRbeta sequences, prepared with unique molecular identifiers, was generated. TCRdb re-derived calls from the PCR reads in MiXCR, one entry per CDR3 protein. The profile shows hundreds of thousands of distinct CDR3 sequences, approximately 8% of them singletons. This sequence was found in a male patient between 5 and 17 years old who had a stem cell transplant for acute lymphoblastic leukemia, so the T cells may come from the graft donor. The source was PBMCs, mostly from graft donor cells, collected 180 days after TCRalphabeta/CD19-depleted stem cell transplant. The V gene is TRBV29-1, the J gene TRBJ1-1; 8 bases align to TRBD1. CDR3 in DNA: TGCAGCGTTGCCCTACTCCCGGGACAGGCTATGAACACTGAAGCTTTCTTT. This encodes CSVALLPGQAMNTEAFF.